This entry lists 30 T cell receptor beta chains sequenced from one sample in a study of blood T cell repertoires in COVID-19. Clones were read by immunoSEQ multiplex PCR, and TCRdb kept only the in-frame ones, dropping some. The profile shows about 190,000 clones, roughly 80% of them singletons. Input material: peripheral blood. These receptors were collected from a human donor in a cohort sampled during active COVID-19.

This clone was seen only once. The genes are TRBV5-1 and TRBJ2-3; the D gene is possibly TRBD1 (5 bases). V gave up 4 bases and J gave up 3 bases, with 9 bases separating them. Germline values: CDR1 SGHRS, CDR2 YFSETQ. The CDR3 has 13 residues. CDR3 sequence: CASSRGATDTQYF. The CDR3 nucleotides read TGCGCCAGCAGCCGTGGGGCGACAGATACGCAGTATTTT. The full variable domain, in which reference TRBV5-1 and TRBJ2-3 provide the parts outside the CDR3, is KAGVTQTPRYLIKTRGQQVTLSCSPISGHRSVSWYQQTPGQGLQFLFEYFSETQRNKGNFPGRFSGRQFSNSRSEMNVSTLELGDSALYLCASSRGATDTQYFGPGTRLTVL.

The genes are TRBV20-1 and TRBJ2-7; no reliable D call. The CDR3 loop spans 14 amino acids. V shed 3 bases and J shed 2 bases, with 14 bases lying between them. The germline V gene has CDR1 DFQATT and CDR2 SNEGSKA (reference sequence). The CDR3 DNA follows: TGCAGTGCTAGTCCCCCAGGAAGAACCTACGAGCAGTACTTC. Translated: CSASPPGRTYEQYF.

This chain uses TRBV3-1 (or the pseudogene TRBV3-2) with TRBJ2-5; D possibly corresponds to TRBD2 (5 bases). V was shortened by 3 bases and J by 1 base, with 9 bases between the two germline ends. This CDR3 contains 14 residues. The germline V gene encodes CDR1 LGHDT and CDR2 YNNKEL (reference sequence). CDR3 sequence reads: CASSQPGSQETQYF. For the CDR3, the DNA is TGTGCCAGCAGCCAGCCGGGAAGCCAAGAGACCCAGTACTTC.

The chain has TRBV7-2 and TRBJ2-1, with 8 bases identical to TRBD1. V trimming: 3 bases; J trimming: 5 bases; junction bases outside the gene matches: 6. The CDR3 contains 15 residues. Germline V gene sequence: CDR1 SGHTA, CDR2 FQGNSA. The CDR3 spells CASSFQGAQNNEQFF. CDR3 bases: TGTGCCAGCAGCTTTCAGGGGGCGCAAAACAATGAGCAGTTCTTC. Variable domain in full (rest from reference TRBV7-2 and TRBJ2-1): GAGVSQSPSNKVTEKGKDVELRCDPISGHTALYWYRQSLGQGLEFLIYFQGNSAPDKSGLPSDRFSAERTGGSVSTLTIQRTQQEDSAVYLCASSFQGAQNNEQFFGPGTRLTVL.

This chain connects TRBV6-5 to TRBJ1-5; no clear D. This CDR3 spans 14 amino acids. The germline V gene encodes CDR1 MNHEY and CDR2 SVGAGI. Trimming shortened V by 4 bases and J by 5 bases, and 12 bases separated the two germline ends. The CDR3 coding sequence is TGTGCCAGCAGTTTCCGACTAACCGATCAGCCCCAGCATTTT. Residues: CASSFRLTDQPQHF.

This clone showed up just a few times. The same CDR3 arises from other DNA sequences in this sample as well. This chain joins TRBV19 and TRBJ1-4; a possible D gene is TRBD1 (5 bases). Germline CDR1 and CDR2: LNHDA and SQIVND (reference sequence). V lost 2 bases and J 5 bases, leaving 6 bases between the germline ends. The CDR3 is 13 residues long. The CDR3 sequence: CASSIPGNEKLFF. The CDR3 coding sequence is TGTGCCAGTAGTATACCAGGGAATGAAAAACTGTTTTTT.

The chain joins TRBV11-2 to TRBJ2-3; TRBD2 aligns across 13 bases. CDR3 length: 18 amino acids. Germline-derived CDR1 and CDR2 are SGHAT and FQNNGV. V was clipped by 1 base and J by 1 base; unmatched bases: 5. CDR3 in DNA: TGTGCCAGCAGCTTAGCGGGGACTAGCGGGGCCGGCACAGATACGCAGTATTTT. Its protein is CASSLAGTSGAGTDTQYF.

This sequence joins TRBV19 and TRBJ1-2; D not certain. CDR3 length equals 11 residues. With 7 bases removed from V and 8 bases from J, the gap between germline ends came to 11 bases. The germline V gene encodes CDR1 LNHDA and CDR2 SQIVND (reference sequence). The CDR3 reads CASNGDLGYTF. The CDR3, as DNA: TGTGCCAGTAACGGGGATCTGGGCTACACCTTC.

This chain joins TRBV6-1 and TRBJ2-2; a possible D gene is TRBD1 (6 bases). V shed 3 bases and J shed 4 bases, with 9 bases lying between them. The CDR3 is 14 residues long. Looked up from germline, CDR1 is MNHNS and CDR2 is SASEGT. This chain's CDR3 is CASSEAGVTGELFF. As DNA, the CDR3 is TGTGCCAGCAGTGAGGCAGGGGTCACCGGGGAGCTGTTTTTT.

In this sample, this clone turned up once. The chain couples TRBV6-5 to TRBJ1-6; D call uncertain. Germline loops: CDR1 MNHEY, CDR2 SVGAGI. This CDR3 has 12 residues. The V end was cut by 3 bases, the J end by 11 bases, with 8 bases between. The CDR3 DNA is TGTGCCAGCAGTTATGGGCTTACACCCCTCCACTTT. This gives the protein CASSYGLTPLHF.

This chain joins TRBV2 and TRBJ1-4, with no clear D. The V and J ends lost 7 bases and 3 bases respectively, with 27 bases between them. Germline V gene lookup returns CDR1 SNHLY and CDR2 FYNNEI. This CDR3 has 19 amino acids. The CDR3 region has the DNA TGTGCCAGCACCGGCGCCCCATGGAAACTGGTGGGAGCTAATGAAAAACTGTTTTTT. This translates into CASTGAPWKLVGANEKLFF.

A single count supports this clone. The chain carries TRBV7-2 and TRBJ2-7, with 8 bases matching TRBD2. The CDR3 contains 17 residues. Germline loops: CDR1 SGHTA, CDR2 FQGNSA. V was clipped by 1 base and J by 2 bases; unmatched bases: 10. CDR3 in amino acids: CASSLVGGAGGTYEQYF. CDR3 in DNA: TGTGCCAGCAGCTTAGTCGGGGGGGCCGGGGGAACCTACGAGCAGTACTTC.

The CDR3 sequence: CASSLAKAISTDTQYF. In DNA form, the CDR3 reads TGTGCCAGCAGCCTAGCGAAAGCAATTAGCACAGATACGCAGTATTTT. The rearrangement uses TRBV13 and TRBJ2-3; possibly TRBD2 for D (6 bases). Trimming left V 5 bases short and J 0 bases short, with 15 bases between. This CDR3 spans 16 amino acids. The germline V gene has CDR1 PRHDT and CDR2 FYEKMQ (reference sequence).

This chain links TRBV19 with TRBJ1-5; 7 bases match TRBD1. Germline CDR1 is LNHDA and CDR2 is SQIVND (reference sequence). Germline trimming cut 4 bases from V and 4 bases from J; bases unmatched to any gene: 4. CDR3 length equals 14 residues. CDR3 DNA: TGTGCCAGTAGTAGTAGACAGGGAAATCAGCCCCAGCATTTT. It yields the protein CASSSRQGNQPQHF.

About this clone itself: One end of the junction is discordant with germline, which a read error may explain. The genes are TRBV6-1 and TRBJ1-2, with TRBD1 as a possible D gene (5 bases). In germline, CDR1 is MNHNS, CDR2 SASEGT. The CDR3 length is 11 residues. CDR3 DNA sequence: TGTGCCAGCAGTGATGTTGGGGCTACCCCCTTC. This codes for CASSDVGATPF.

The V and J genes are TRBV28 and TRBJ2-3, with 9 bases lining up with TRBD2. CDR3 length equals 16 residues. Per the germline V gene, CDR1 is MDHEN and CDR2 is SYDVKM. V was clipped by 2 bases and J by 4 bases; unmatched bases: 7. DNA for the CDR3: TGTGCCAGCAGTTTACCAATTAGCGGGAGCGCAGATACGCAGTATTTT. Its translation is CASSLPISGSADTQYF.

DNA of the CDR3: TGTGCCAGCAGTTTGAACGGACAGGGCCAAGAGACCCAGTACTTC. This codes for CASSLNGQGQETQYF. This chain connects TRBV28 to TRBJ2-5; 8 bases fit TRBD1. The CDR3 loop spans 15 amino acids. The V and J ends lost 3 bases and 1 base, in that order; junction bases with no gene match: 4. CDR1 is MDHEN and CDR2 is SYDVKM in the germline V gene.

This chain connects TRBV6-6 to TRBJ1-3; no firm D call. Germline loops: CDR1 MNHNY, CDR2 SVGAGI (reference sequence). The V and J ends lost 7 bases and 0 bases respectively, with 13 bases between them. The CDR3 loop spans 15 amino acids. The CDR3 reads CASTPSGDSGNTIYF. The CDR3 bases are TGTGCCAGCACGCCCAGCGGCGACTCTGGAAACACCATATATTTT.

DNA for the CDR3: TGTGCCAGCGCGCGGGAGAGACCCTACAATGAGCAGTTCTTC. This encodes CASARERPYNEQFF. V is TRBV27 and J is TRBJ2-1; TRBD2 aligns across 7 bases. Germline V gene data show CDR1 as MNHEY and CDR2 as SMNVEV (reference sequence). The V segment lost 8 bases and the J segment 2 bases; nucleotides outside the gene matches: 6. The CDR3 loop spans 14 amino acids.

The J gene is TRBJ1-2, the V gene TRBV5-5, with TRBD1 matching over 8 bases. Germline assignment: CDR1 SGHKS and CDR2 YYEKEE (reference sequence). With V trimmed by 4 bases and J by 1 base, 12 bases remained unmatched. The CDR3 has 17 amino acids. CDR3 region: CASSLSGFGQGNYGYTF. The CDR3 DNA follows: TGTGCCAGCAGCCTATCCGGATTTGGACAGGGTAACTATGGCTACACCTTC. The variable domain in full, with the rest retrieved from reference TRBV5-5 and TRBJ1-2, is DAGVTQSPTHLIKTRGQQVTLRCSPISGHKSVSWYQQVLGQGPQFIFQYYEKEERGRGNFPDRFSARQFPNYSSELNVNALLLGDSALYLCASSLSGFGQGNYGYTFGSGTRLTVV.

The chain joins TRBV7-9 to TRBJ1-3; weak D call: TRBD1 (6 bases). V lost 1 base and J lost 7, with 14 bases in between. The CDR3 has 15 amino acids. Germline CDR1 and CDR2: SEHNR and FQNEAQ (reference sequence). In DNA form, the CDR3 reads TGTGCCAGCAGCTTAGGTCCGGGACATCGGAACACCATATATTTT. Its protein product is CASSLGPGHRNTIYF.

This clone was seen only once. The J gene is TRBJ2-5, the V gene TRBV7-2; TRBD2 matches at 10 bases. Germline V gives CDR1 SGHTA, CDR2 FQGNSA. The CDR3 is 14 amino acids. Trimming cost V 6 bases and J 4 bases; bases outside gene matches: 5. The CDR3 coding sequence is TGTGCCAGCAGGTCGCTAGCGGGAGTAGAGACCCAGTACTTC. Residues: CASRSLAGVETQYF.

This clone was seen a handful of times. The chain joins TRBV11-2 to TRBJ1-1; D ambiguous. Per germline, CDR1 SGHAT and CDR2 FQNNGV. The CDR3 is 13 residues long. V shed 5 bases and J shed 11 bases, with 18 bases lying between them. CDR3 in DNA: TGTGCCAGCAGCCTCCCTAACTATGGTGGGGCTTTCTTT. Its translation: CASSLPNYGGAFF.

This chain joins TRBV7-9 and TRBJ2-2; D gene unclear. The CDR3 spans 17 residues. CDR1 and CDR2 from the germline V gene are SEHNR and FQNEAQ (reference sequence). The V end lost 0 bases, the J end lost 2 bases, and 13 bases lay between the germline ends. CDR3 DNA sequence: TGTGCCAGCAGCTTAGCACTGGCAGGTCCTAACACCGGGGAGCTGTTTTTT. Its translation: CASSLALAGPNTGELFF. The full variable domain, its missing parts supplied by reference TRBV7-9 and TRBJ2-2, is DTGVSQNPRHKITKRGQNVTFRCDPISEHNRLYWYRQTLGQGPEFLTYFQNEAQLEKSRLLSDRFSAERPKGSFSTLEIQRTEQGDSAMYLCASSLALAGPNTGELFFGEGSRLTVL.

The chain is built from TRBV5-1 and TRBJ1-6; D unclear. Trimming pared 0 bases from V and 3 bases from J, leaving 7 bases between. Germline V gene sequence: CDR1 SGHRS, CDR2 YFSETQ. This CDR3 contains 15 residues. The CDR3 nucleotides are TGCGCCAGCAGCTTGGGAATCAGCTATAATTCACCCCTCCACTTT. This sequence encodes CASSLGISYNSPLHF.

The rearrangement joins TRBV24-1 to TRBJ2-3, with D unresolved. CDR1 and CDR2 from the germline V gene are KGHDR and SFDVKD. The V and J ends lost 9 bases and 9 bases respectively, with 12 bases between them. This CDR3 region has 11 residues. CDR3 bases: TGTGCCACCGCGGCCTCTACAACGCAGTATTTT. This gives the protein CATAASTTQYF.

The J gene is TRBJ2-7, the V gene TRBV7-2; tentative D call: TRBD1 (5 bases). The CDR3 length is 13 residues. Trimming removed 4 bases at V and 0 bases at J, with 7 bases between. Germline V gene data show CDR1 as SGHTA and CDR2 as FQGNSA. The CDR3: CASSSQGSYEQYF. CDR3 in DNA: TGTGCCAGCAGCTCCCAGGGCTCCTACGAGCAGTACTTC.

This clone was seen only once. CDR3 nucleotide sequence: TGCGCCAGCAGCCACGGCTCCTATAATTCACCCCTCCACTTT. Translation: CASSHGSYNSPLHF. V gene TRBV4-1 combines with J gene TRBJ1-6; no clear D gene. The ends were cut back, 3 bases at V and 0 bases at J, with 3 bases in the middle. The germline gives CDR1 MGHRA, CDR2 YSYEKL. The CDR3 loop spans 14 amino acids.

The V gene is TRBV4-1, the J gene TRBJ2-5; perhaps TRBD2 as D (5 bases). V lost 2 bases and J lost 5, with 15 bases in between. The CDR3 extends over 15 amino acids. Per the germline V gene, CDR1 is MGHRA and CDR2 is YSYEKL. The CDR3 DNA is TGCGCCAGCAGCCAACAGCCGACTAAGAGCGAGACCCAGTACTTC. It specifies CASSQQPTKSETQYF.

The V gene is TRBV19, the J gene TRBJ1-4, with no clear D. Trimming shortened V by 2 bases and J by 3 bases, and 10 bases separated the two germline ends. CDR1 and CDR2 from the germline V gene are LNHDA and SQIVND (reference sequence). The CDR3 totals 15 residues. CDR3 bases: TGTGCCAGTAGTATATCGGCGGAGGCTAATGAAAAACTGTTTTTT. It codes for CASSISAEANEKLFF.